The T cell receptor (beta chain) described here comes from a study of cytomegalovirus exposure and HLA in healthy donors. The PCR contained 60 Vbeta and 13 Jbeta primers. Method: immunoSEQ multiplex PCR; TCRdb's copy keeps in-frame clones and lacks some. This table holds over 150,000 clones, about 80% found once. CDR1 is GTSNPN, CDR2 SVGIG, per germline (reference sequence). V shed 3 bases and J 1 base; nucleotides not matched to a gene: 4. The CDR3 is made up of 15 amino acids. In its sample, this clone was seen a few times. The antigen remains undetermined. Study-wide results and limits: When the data were analyzed later, several of the most significant clusters appeared to be linked to common viral pathogens.

Material for sequencing was PBMCs. This chain joins TRBV30 and TRBJ2-3, with TRBD2 matching 10 bases. This TCR derives from a woman aged 45-65 years in good health and CMV-seronegative. DNA for the CDR3: TGTGCCTGGAGAACCGGGACTAGCGGCACAGATACGCAGTATTTT. Encoded protein: CAWRTGTSGTDTQYF.